This paragraph covers one T cell receptor beta chain sequence. Antigen specificity is unknown. There were TCR beta CDR3 regions amplified from RNA transcripts. An initial round of RT-PCR targeting the TCR CDR3 relied on the HTBI primer set. TCRdb re-called the multiplex PCR reads with MiXCR, one entry per CDR3 protein. The sample lists about 690,000 distinct CDR3 sequences, about 18% occurring once. This CDR3 has 11 amino acids. Germline V gene data show CDR1 as LGHDT and CDR2 as YNNKEL (reference sequence). V lost 6 bases, J lost 7 bases, and 8 bases lay in between. The data derive from a study of T cells in Graves' hyperthyroidism and ophthalmopathy. Study-level points and caveats: The majority of expanded thyroid clonotypes above 0.001 also appeared in blood. The model's output predicted ophthalmopathy at a median of about 6.5 months prior to onset.

This TCR was recovered from a man in his fifties or sixties with Graves' hyperthyroidism. Sequencing was done on a sample of blood. The gene calls are TRBV3-1 and TRBJ2-3; D is uncertain. The CDR3 nucleotides read TGTGCCAGCAGTCAGATGAATACGCAGTATTTT. This sequence encodes CASSQMNTQYF.